This entry features one TCR beta chain sequence. What antigen it recognizes has not been identified. Base-call qualities are not available, and no considerably larger clone is one nucleotide away. The data derive from a study of Ad26.COV2.S vaccination and SARS-CoV-2 variants (dated by TCRdb to the early 2020s). About the investigation overall: Vaccine-arm donors came from COV1001, a multicentre, randomized, double-blind, placebo-controlled phase I-IIa trial of Ad26.COV2.S in healthy adults. Dosing of Ad26.COV2.S was intramuscular, at either 5x10^10 or 1x10^11 viral particles, delivered as one shot or as two shots spaced 56 days apart. The specificity and breadth of SARS-CoV-2-reactive T cell receptors after Ad26.COV2.S vaccination were assessed by TCRbeta repertoire sequencing. A total of 32 samples were included in the TCR-sequenced set, comprising roughly 20 Ad26.COV2.S vaccine recipients, 5 placebo recipients and 8 SARS-CoV-2 convalescent individuals. Participants in the trial were split at random into five groups of five each, receiving low-dose or high-dose Ad26.COV2.S once or twice, or else placebo on both occasions. Investigators did not know the trial group allocation while performing experiments and assessing outcomes. What the study reported, not specific to this receptor: Comparable non-spike TCR breadth was observed between vaccine and placebo recipients, consistent with only spike being contained in the vaccine. Comparing responses between vaccine doses or regimens was not something the study was powered to do. After vaccination, substantial breadth of spike-specific CD8+ and CD4+ T cell responses was reported. Spike-specific TCR breadth was higher in Ad26.COV2.S recipients than in placebo recipients (P = 0.0014). The authors noted that the TCR breadth and depth analyses may have underestimated total T cell responses.

Deletion took 5 bases off V and 3 bases off J, with a span of 11 bases between the germline ends. The germline V gene specifies KGHSH as CDR1 and LQKENI as CDR2. Including cysteine and phenylalanine, the CDR3 has 13 amino acids. CDR3 DNA is the only sequence kept; it has 39 bases, read in frame from the first base. The immunoSEQ Assay was the method used to sequence TCRbeta CDR3 regions. After extraction, genomic DNA underwent amplification by bias-controlled multiplex PCR, followed by high-throughput sequencing. Per the original workflow: Collapsing and filtering of sequences were performed to quantify the absolute abundance of each unique TCRbeta CDR3 region. T cell fraction was estimated by normalizing TCRbeta template counts to usable DNA, with usable DNA measured through amplification of reference genes found in all nucleated cells. Repertoire TCRs were annotated as SARS-CoV-2-specific when V gene, CDR3 amino acid sequence and J gene were exactly matched to a known reactive TCR set. The reference SARS-CoV-2 TCR set was obtained from MIRA and was filtered for enrichment in COVID-19-positive ImmuneCODE repertoires, whereby public or cross-reactive TCRs were removed. Based on the MIRA antigens, annotated TCRs were further analysed at the level of specific ORF or position within ORF. Breadth was defined as annotated unique rearrangements over total unique productive rearrangements; depth was the summed frequency of those rearrangements. TCR breadth was compared between groups using two-sided Wilcoxon rank-sum tests. As stored in TCRdb, this immuneACCESS dataset retains in-frame rearrangements with V and J assigned. A fraction of the clones does not appear; measured against another copy, unresolved V genes explain less than half of the discrepancy, and the remainder lacks a known reason. The V and J calls and clone size are taken from that table; D and trimming were inferred from the DNA. This sample holds roughly 460,000 clones; about 88% were observed only once. Around 1.8% of the sample rests with the top ten.

This specimen's treatment or condition label, per the study, means: roughly 18 received Ad26.COV2.S at low or high dose, single or two shots; several received placebo; per-sample allocation not given. Repertoires of vaccine and placebo recipients were sequenced from samples collected on day 63 after the first injection. Between 29 July and 7 August 2020, Cohort 1b enrolled around 25 adults aged 18-55 years at one site in Boston, USA. Ad26.COV2.S was a replication-incompetent adenovirus type 26 vector expressing a prefusion-stabilized SARS-CoV-2 spike protein from the original Wuhan strain. The origin of this receptor is a person between 18 and 60 years old who received the Ad26.COV2.S COVID-19 vaccine or a placebo. The sequenced sample was peripheral blood, obtained in a trial of Ad26.COV2.S vaccine versus placebo. The sequence joins TRBV18 to TRBJ2-7, with the D segment identity uncertain. CDR3 reads: CASSTDGIYEQYF. Here is the DNA: TGTGCCAGCTCAACGGACGGAATCTACGAGCAGTACTTC. Joined to the reference TRBV18 and TRBJ2-7 proteins, this CDR3 gives the full variable domain: NAGVMQNPRHLVRRRGQEARLRCSPMKGHSHVYWYRQLPEEGLKFMVYLQKENIIDESGMPKERFSAEFPKEGPSILRIQQVVRGDSAAYFCASSTDGIYEQYFGPGTRLTVT.